This is a list of T cell receptor beta chains from one sample in a study of OX40 agonist ivuxolimab in advanced cancers. Measured with immunoSEQ multiplex PCR; TCRdb has only the in-frame clones, and not every one. The data hold 48,000 or so clones, with around 90% observed a single time. The sequenced sample was CD4+ or CD8+ T cells sorted from blood, obtained in a trial of the OX40 agonist ivuxolimab. The receptors were sampled from an adult with an advanced solid tumor such as melanoma, head and neck, liver or kidney cancer. The CDR3 runs from the conserved cysteine through the conserved F or W. Each record gives: J gene, V gene, D gene, clone size, CDR3 protein, CDR3 DNA. A D gene is named only where the DNA matches it firmly. The size field is filled for only some rows; it gives once, few, many or a size class.

j_call: TRBJ1-1; v_call: TRBV4-1; d_call: NA; clone_size: NA; cdr3_aa: CASSQSLSEAFF; cdr3_nt: TGCGCCAGCAGCCAATCCCTTTCTGAAGCTTTCTTT
j_call: TRBJ1-2; v_call: TRBV27; d_call: NA; clone_size: NA; cdr3_aa: CASSLRVNYGYTF; cdr3_nt: TGTGCCAGCAGTTTAAGGGTCAACTATGGCTACACCTTC
j_call: TRBJ1-5; v_call: TRBV19; d_call: NA; clone_size: NA; cdr3_aa: CASSIVDSSNQPQHF; cdr3_nt: TGTGCCAGTAGTATAGTCGACAGTAGCAATCAGCCCCAGCATTTT
j_call: TRBJ1-2; v_call: TRBV27; d_call: NA; clone_size: NA; cdr3_aa: CASSPAPDYGYTF; cdr3_nt: TGTGCCAGCAGTCCAGCCCCGGACTATGGCTACACCTTC
j_call: TRBJ1-3; v_call: TRBV6-6; d_call: NA; clone_size: NA; cdr3_aa: CASSTQGHSGNTIYF; cdr3_nt: TGTGCCAGCAGTACACAGGGCCACTCTGGAAACACCATATATTTT
j_call: TRBJ2-7; v_call: TRBV19; d_call: NA; clone_size: NA; cdr3_aa: CASSSAGILTYEQYF; cdr3_nt: TGTGCCAGTAGTTCGGCAGGGATCCTGACCTACGAGCAGTACTTC
j_call: TRBJ2-7; v_call: TRBV5-1; d_call: TRBD1; clone_size: NA; cdr3_aa: CASSQGTGNYEQYF; cdr3_nt: TGCGCCAGCAGCCAGGGGACAGGGAACTACGAGCAGTACTTC
j_call: TRBJ2-1; v_call: TRBV6-6; d_call: NA; clone_size: NA; cdr3_aa: CASSEGNEQFF; cdr3_nt: TGTGCCAGCAGTGAGGGAAATGAGCAGTTCTTC
j_call: TRBJ2-3; v_call: TRBV28; d_call: TRBD2; clone_size: NA; cdr3_aa: CASSTLAGAIDTQYF; cdr3_nt: TGTGCCAGCAGCACACTAGCGGGGGCCATCGATACGCAGTATTTT
j_call: TRBJ1-1; v_call: TRBV5-1; d_call: NA; clone_size: NA; cdr3_aa: CASSLPTGEAFF; cdr3_nt: TGCGCCAGCAGCTTACCGACGGGGGAAGCTTTCTTT
j_call: TRBJ1-5; v_call: TRBV2; d_call: NA; clone_size: NA; cdr3_aa: CASKILNQPQHF; cdr3_nt: TGTGCCAGCAAAATCCTCAATCAGCCCCAGCATTTT
j_call: TRBJ2-3; v_call: TRBV9; d_call: NA; clone_size: NA; cdr3_aa: CASSVGSGRTDTQYF; cdr3_nt: TGTGCCAGCAGCGTAGGGTCGGGGCGCACAGATACGCAGTATTTT
j_call: TRBJ1-2; v_call: TRBV6-5; d_call: NA; clone_size: NA; cdr3_aa: CASSYSNWAGPNGYTF; cdr3_nt: TGTGCCAGCAGTTACTCGAATTGGGCAGGGCCTAATGGCTACACCTTC
j_call: TRBJ1-1; v_call: TRBV6-1; d_call: NA; clone_size: NA; cdr3_aa: CASSEAAYINTEAFF; cdr3_nt: TGTGCCAGCAGTGAAGCCGCCTACATAAACACTGAAGCTTTCTTT
j_call: TRBJ2-7; v_call: TRBV10-3; d_call: TRBD2; clone_size: NA; cdr3_aa: CAISESGTSSYEQYF; cdr3_nt: TGTGCCATCAGTGAGTCAGGGACTAGCAGTTACGAGCAGTACTTC
j_call: TRBJ1-1; v_call: TRBV5-6; d_call: NA; clone_size: NA; cdr3_aa: CASSLGAQGGDTEAFF; cdr3_nt: TGTGCCAGCAGCCTTGGTGCACAGGGAGGGGACACTGAAGCTTTCTTT
j_call: TRBJ2-7; v_call: TRBV19; d_call: TRBD1; clone_size: NA; cdr3_aa: CASSTGTGAVYEQYF; cdr3_nt: TGTGCCAGTAGTACCGGGACAGGGGCGGTCTACGAGCAGTACTTC
j_call: TRBJ1-4; v_call: TRBV11-2; d_call: NA; clone_size: NA; cdr3_aa: CASTPLGNRADEKLFF; cdr3_nt: TGTGCCAGCACCCCCCTGGGGAACAGGGCTGATGAAAAACTGTTTTTT
j_call: TRBJ1-2; v_call: TRBV9; d_call: NA; clone_size: NA; cdr3_aa: CASSYRQDYGYTF; cdr3_nt: TGTGCCAGCAGTTACAGACAGGACTATGGCTACACCTTC
j_call: TRBJ2-7; v_call: TRBV5-4; d_call: NA; clone_size: NA; cdr3_aa: CASSLSSYEQYF; cdr3_nt: TGTGCCAGCAGCTTGTCGTCCTACGAGCAGTACTTC
j_call: TRBJ2-6; v_call: TRBV5-1; d_call: NA; clone_size: NA; cdr3_aa: CASSYTGGESGANVLTF; cdr3_nt: TGCGCCAGCAGCTACACAGGAGGAGAGTCTGGGGCCAACGTCCTGACTTTC
j_call: TRBJ1-2; v_call: TRBV4-1; d_call: NA; clone_size: NA; cdr3_aa: CASSQETGPNYGYTF; cdr3_nt: TGCGCCAGCAGCCAAGAGACAGGACCGAACTATGGCTACACCTTC
j_call: TRBJ1-3; v_call: TRBV14; d_call: NA; clone_size: NA; cdr3_aa: CASSQSPLGGDTIYF; cdr3_nt: TGTGCCAGCAGCCAAAGCCCCTTAGGTGGGGACACCATATATTTT
j_call: TRBJ1-1; v_call: TRBV19; d_call: NA; clone_size: few; cdr3_aa: CASAGGWNTEAFF; cdr3_nt: TGTGCTTCCGCCGGGGGTTGGAACACTGAAGCTTTCTTT
j_call: TRBJ2-3; v_call: TRBV5-1; d_call: TRBD2; clone_size: NA; cdr3_aa: CASSLGLAGALDSYTQYF; cdr3_nt: TGCGCCAGCAGTTTAGGACTAGCGGGGGCCCTTGATTCTTATACGCAGTATTTT
j_call: TRBJ2-1; v_call: TRBV29-1; d_call: TRBD2; clone_size: NA; cdr3_aa: CSLRPAGGSYNEQFF; cdr3_nt: TGCAGCCTGCGCCCTGCGGGGGGATCCTACAATGAGCAGTTCTTC
j_call: TRBJ1-2; v_call: TRBV6-1; d_call: NA; clone_size: NA; cdr3_aa: CASSEFGGPYGYTF; cdr3_nt: TGTGCCAGCAGTGAATTTGGCGGCCCCTATGGCTACACCTTC
j_call: TRBJ1-5; v_call: TRBV5-6; d_call: NA; clone_size: NA; cdr3_aa: CASSSYQGNQPQHF; cdr3_nt: TGTGCCAGCAGCAGTTATCAGGGGAATCAGCCCCAGCATTTT
j_call: TRBJ2-5; v_call: TRBV28; d_call: TRBD1; clone_size: NA; cdr3_aa: CASSSGQSQETQYF; cdr3_nt: TGTGCCAGCAGCTCGGGACAGAGCCAAGAGACCCAGTACTTC
j_call: TRBJ2-1; v_call: TRBV5-4; d_call: NA; clone_size: NA; cdr3_aa: CASTLEGNNEQFF; cdr3_nt: TGTGCCAGCACCCTTGAGGGAAACAATGAGCAGTTCTTC
j_call: TRBJ1-2; v_call: TRBV9; d_call: NA; clone_size: once; cdr3_aa: CASSVRPLTERGNYGYTF; cdr3_nt: TGTGCCAGCAGCGTAAGGCCGTTAACTGAACGGGGTAACTATGGCTACACCTTC
j_call: TRBJ1-3; v_call: TRBV6-1; d_call: TRBD1; clone_size: NA; cdr3_aa: CASSAGTGVESGNTIYF; cdr3_nt: TGTGCCAGCAGTGCCGGGACAGGGGTGGAGTCTGGAAACACCATATATTTT
j_call: TRBJ2-1; v_call: TRBV2; d_call: TRBD2; clone_size: NA; cdr3_aa: CASSERGGSYNEQFF; cdr3_nt: TGTGCCAGCAGTGAACGGGGGGGGTCCTACAATGAGCAGTTCTTC
j_call: TRBJ1-1; v_call: TRBV6-4; d_call: NA; clone_size: few; cdr3_aa: CASSEYNGDTEAFF; cdr3_nt: TGTGCCAGCAGTGAGTACAACGGGGACACTGAAGCTTTCTTT
j_call: TRBJ2-1; v_call: TRBV7-6; d_call: NA; clone_size: NA; cdr3_aa: CASSLDLGSYNEQFF; cdr3_nt: TGTGCCAGCAGCTTAGATTTGGGGTCCTACAATGAGCAGTTCTTC
j_call: TRBJ1-1; v_call: TRBV4-2; d_call: NA; clone_size: NA; cdr3_aa: CASSQGFDSWEAFF; cdr3_nt: TGTGCCAGCAGCCAAGGCTTTGACAGTTGGGAAGCTTTCTTT
j_call: TRBJ1-1; v_call: TRBV7-9; d_call: NA; clone_size: NA; cdr3_aa: CASYRSSNTEAFF; cdr3_nt: TGTGCCAGTTACAGATCTTCGAACACTGAAGCTTTCTTT
j_call: TRBJ1-6; v_call: TRBV27; d_call: NA; clone_size: NA; cdr3_aa: CASTMSSSYNSPLHF; cdr3_nt: TGTGCCAGCACGATGTCAAGCTCCTATAATTCACCCCTCCACTTT
j_call: TRBJ2-1; v_call: TRBV6-1; d_call: TRBD2; clone_size: few; cdr3_aa: CASTEDTSGANYQFF; cdr3_nt: TGTGCCAGCACCGAGGATACTAGCGGGGCTAATTATCAGTTCTTC
j_call: TRBJ2-1; v_call: TRBV2; d_call: TRBD2; clone_size: NA; cdr3_aa: CASSELAGRTDNEQFF; cdr3_nt: TGTGCCAGCAGTGAACTAGCGGGGCGAACCGACAATGAGCAGTTCTTC